A selection of T cell receptor beta chains follows, all from one sample in a study of T cell clonotyping in hematopoietic cell transplantation. Assay used: immunoSEQ multiplex PCR; TCRdb lists only in-frame clones, some missing. The repertoire holds 12,000 to 15,000 clones, 95% to 98% seen once, with less than 5% in the top ten. The sequencing used peripheral blood mononuclear cells, collected 30 days after allogeneic stem cell transplant. The receptors were sampled from a female patient aged 50 to 65 who had an allogeneic stem cell transplant from an unrelated donor, so T cells may come from the graft donor. Some clones in this sample may be carry-over from other donors' samples. Each CDR3 is given with its conserved first and last residue. D genes are given only for firm matches. The size entry is marked missing in some rows and otherwise reads once, few, many or a size class.

D gene: -
V gene: TRBV6-1
J gene: TRBJ1-1
clone size: -
CDR3 protein: CASMAGTGENTEAFF
CDR3 DNA: TGTGCCAGCATGGCGGGGACGGGGGAGAACACTGAAGCTTTCTTT

D gene: TRBD1
V gene: TRBV11-1
J gene: TRBJ1-1
clone size: -
CDR3 protein: CASSLTRTGSGATEAFF
CDR3 DNA: TGTGCCAGCAGCTTAACCCGGACAGGGTCAGGGGCCACTGAAGCTTTCTTT

D gene: TRBD2
V gene: TRBV25-1
J gene: TRBJ2-1
clone size: -
CDR3 protein: CASSEYAASGGSYNEQFF
CDR3 DNA: TGTGCCAGCAGTGAATATGCGGCTAGCGGGGGGTCCTACAATGAGCAGTTCTTC

D gene: -
V gene: TRBV13
J gene: TRBJ1-2
clone size: -
CDR3 protein: CASSTWVGGYTF
CDR3 DNA: TGTGCCAGCAGCACCTGGGTCGGGGGCTACACCTTC

D gene: -
V gene: TRBV7-2
J gene: TRBJ2-5
clone size: -
CDR3 protein: CASSFGGGAGETQYF
CDR3 DNA: TGTGCCAGCAGCTTCGGCGGGGGCGCCGGGGAGACCCAGTACTTC

D gene: -
V gene: TRBV2
J gene: TRBJ2-3
clone size: -
CDR3 protein: CASRGSAAGTDTQYF
CDR3 DNA: TGTGCCAGCAGGGGTTCGGCCGCGGGCACAGATACGCAGTATTTT

D gene: TRBD1
V gene: TRBV5-6
J gene: TRBJ2-7
clone size: -
CDR3 protein: CASSSLPGQSYEQYF
CDR3 DNA: TGTGCCAGCAGCTCATTACCGGGACAGTCCTACGAGCAGTACTTC

D gene: -
V gene: TRBV28
J gene: TRBJ2-2
clone size: -
CDR3 protein: CASSRPGDTGELFF
CDR3 DNA: TGTGCCAGCAGCCGCCCGGGAGACACCGGGGAGCTGTTTTTT

D gene: -
V gene: TRBV14
J gene: TRBJ2-5
clone size: -
CDR3 protein: CASSHGSGFETQYF
CDR3 DNA: TGTGCCAGCAGCCACGGGTCAGGGTTCGAGACCCAGTACTTC

D gene: -
V gene: TRBV19
J gene: TRBJ1-4
clone size: -
CDR3 protein: CASSSQGNEKLFF
CDR3 DNA: TGTGCCAGTAGTTCCCAGGGGAATGAAAAACTGTTTTTT

D gene: -
V gene: TRBV9
J gene: TRBJ1-2
clone size: -
CDR3 protein: CASSGRGARNYGYTF
CDR3 DNA: TGTGCCAGCAGCGGGCGCGGGGCAAGGAACTATGGCTACACCTTC

D gene: -
V gene: TRBV10-3
J gene: TRBJ2-7
clone size: few
CDR3 protein: CAISDPDWGLTYEQYF
CDR3 DNA: TGTGCCATCAGTGACCCGGACTGGGGGTTGACCTACGAGCAGTACTTC

D gene: TRBD1
V gene: TRBV7-9
J gene: TRBJ1-2
clone size: -
CDR3 protein: CASMAGGNYGYTF
CDR3 DNA: TGTGCCAGTATGGCAGGGGGCAACTATGGCTACACCTTC

D gene: -
V gene: TRBV7-3
J gene: TRBJ2-7
clone size: once
CDR3 protein: CASSPTWTDRGEQYF
CDR3 DNA: TGTGCCAGCAGCCCGACCTGGACGGACCGGGGCGAGCAGTACTTC

D gene: -
V gene: TRBV15
J gene: TRBJ1-3
clone size: -
CDR3 protein: CATSARAGNTIYF
CDR3 DNA: TGTGCCACCAGCGCTAGGGCTGGAAACACCATATATTTT

D gene: TRBD1
V gene: TRBV7-2
J gene: TRBJ2-7
clone size: -
CDR3 protein: CASSGTGIEQYF
CDR3 DNA: TGTGCCAGCAGCGGGACAGGGATCGAGCAGTACTTC

D gene: -
V gene: TRBV6-1
J gene: TRBJ1-6
clone size: -
CDR3 protein: CASSEALASYNSPLHF
CDR3 DNA: TGTGCCAGCAGTGAAGCCCTGGCAAGTTATAATTCACCCCTCCACTTT